This entry describes one TCR beta chain. CDR1 and CDR2 (germline): LGHNA, YSLEER. Trimming removed 3 bases from V and 3 bases from J, with 11 bases in between. The CDR3 totals 14 residues. The data belong to a study of metastatic and nonmetastatic thyroid tumors. Via MiXCR, TCRdb re-called the PCR reads. The sample contains 24,000 or so clones, 10% to 15% of which appear only once. Each patient went into thyroid surgery without having received any treatment. The receptor's source is a female donor with papillary thyroid cancer or a benign thyroid nodule (not recorded which). Some clones in this sample may be carry-over from other donors' samples. The chain couples TRBV4-3 to TRBJ1-2, with D perhaps TRBD1 (6 bases). Material: blood. CDR3 nucleotides: TGCGCCAGCAGCCAGTGGGCAGGGGACTATGGCTACACCTTC. It translates to CASSQWAGDYGYTF.